This entry is about one T cell receptor (beta chain). This entry comes from a study of T-cell memory formation after mild COVID-19. Background on the study: TCR clusters largely stayed donor specific.

The CDR3 runs 12 residues. Per germline, CDR1 DFQATT and CDR2 SNEGSKA (reference sequence). Trimming took off 4 bases at V and 7 bases at J, with 10 bases between the two ends. 5'RACE with constant-segment primers built TCRalpha and TCRbeta cDNA libraries with UMIs. TCRdb re-called the 5' RACE reads through MiXCR, storing one row per CDR3 protein. The table lists almost 350,000 distinct CDR3 sequences, more than 20% of them singletons. The TCR sequence derives from a man aged 18 to 29 who had mild COVID-19 (a few samples of this study predate the infection). Cell type and time point are not known. J is TRBJ1-4 and V is TRBV20-1; D gene ambiguous. Sequences were obtained from PBMCs or a T cell subset sorted from them (not recorded which). In DNA form, the CDR3 reads TGCAGTGCTAACGTCCGAGGTGAAAAACTGTTTTTT. It specifies CSANVRGEKLFF.